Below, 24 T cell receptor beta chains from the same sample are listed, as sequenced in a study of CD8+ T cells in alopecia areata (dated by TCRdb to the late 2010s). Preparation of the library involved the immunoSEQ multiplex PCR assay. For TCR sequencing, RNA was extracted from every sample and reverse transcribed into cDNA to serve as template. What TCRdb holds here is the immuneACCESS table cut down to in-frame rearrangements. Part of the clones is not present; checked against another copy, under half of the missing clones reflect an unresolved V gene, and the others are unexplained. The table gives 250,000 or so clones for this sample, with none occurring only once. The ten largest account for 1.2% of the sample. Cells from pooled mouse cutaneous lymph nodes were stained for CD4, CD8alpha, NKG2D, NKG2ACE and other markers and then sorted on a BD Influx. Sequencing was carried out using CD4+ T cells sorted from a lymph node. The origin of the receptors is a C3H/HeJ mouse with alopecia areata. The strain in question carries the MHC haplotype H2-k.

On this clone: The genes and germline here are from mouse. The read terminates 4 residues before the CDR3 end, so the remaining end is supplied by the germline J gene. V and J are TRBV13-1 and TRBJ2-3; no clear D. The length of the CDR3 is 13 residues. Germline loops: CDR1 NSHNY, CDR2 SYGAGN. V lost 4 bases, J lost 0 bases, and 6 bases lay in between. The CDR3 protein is CASSSLSAETLYF. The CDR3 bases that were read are TGTGCCAGCAGTTCCCTTAGTGCAGAA.

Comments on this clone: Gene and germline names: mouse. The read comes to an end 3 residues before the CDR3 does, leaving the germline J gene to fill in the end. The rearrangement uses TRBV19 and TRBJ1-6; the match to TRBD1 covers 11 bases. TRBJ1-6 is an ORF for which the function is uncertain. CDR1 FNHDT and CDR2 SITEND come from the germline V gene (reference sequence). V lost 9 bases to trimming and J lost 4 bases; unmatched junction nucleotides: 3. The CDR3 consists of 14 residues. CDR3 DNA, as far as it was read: TGTGCCATCCGGGACAGGGGGTATAATTCGCCC. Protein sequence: CAIRDRGYNSP. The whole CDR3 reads CAIRDRGYNSPLYF.

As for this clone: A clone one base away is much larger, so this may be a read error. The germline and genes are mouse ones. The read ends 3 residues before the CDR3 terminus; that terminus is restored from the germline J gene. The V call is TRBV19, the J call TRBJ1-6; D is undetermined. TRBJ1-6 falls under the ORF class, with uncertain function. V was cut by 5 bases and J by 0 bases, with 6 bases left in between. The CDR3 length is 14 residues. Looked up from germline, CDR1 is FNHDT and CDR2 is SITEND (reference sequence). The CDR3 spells CASRHNSYNSPLYF. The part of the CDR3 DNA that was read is TGTGCCAGCAGACACAATTCCTATAATTCGCCC.

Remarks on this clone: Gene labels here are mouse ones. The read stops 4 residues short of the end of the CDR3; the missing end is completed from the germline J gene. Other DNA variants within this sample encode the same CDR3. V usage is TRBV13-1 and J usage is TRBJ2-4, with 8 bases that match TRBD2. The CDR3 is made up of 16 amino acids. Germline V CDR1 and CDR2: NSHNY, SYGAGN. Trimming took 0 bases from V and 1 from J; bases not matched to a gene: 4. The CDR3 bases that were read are TGTGCCAGCAGTGATGGGGGGGGCGCCGGTCAAAAC. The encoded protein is CASSDGGGAGQN. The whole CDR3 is CASSDGGGAGQNTLYF.

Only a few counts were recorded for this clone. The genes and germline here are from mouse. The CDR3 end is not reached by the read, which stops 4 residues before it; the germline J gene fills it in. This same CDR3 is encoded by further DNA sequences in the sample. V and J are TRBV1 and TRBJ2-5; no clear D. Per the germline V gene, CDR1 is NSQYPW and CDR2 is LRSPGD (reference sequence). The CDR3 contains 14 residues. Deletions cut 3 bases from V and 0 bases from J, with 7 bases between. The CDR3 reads CTCSAQINQDTQYF. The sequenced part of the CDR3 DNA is TGCACCTGCAGTGCTCAGATAAACCAAGAC.

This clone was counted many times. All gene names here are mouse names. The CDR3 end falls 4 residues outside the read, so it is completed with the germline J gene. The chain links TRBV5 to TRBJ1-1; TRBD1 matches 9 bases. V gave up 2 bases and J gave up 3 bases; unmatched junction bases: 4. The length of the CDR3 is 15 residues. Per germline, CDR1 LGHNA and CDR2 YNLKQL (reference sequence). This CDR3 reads CASSQQGQGDTEVFF. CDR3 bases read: TGTGCCAGCAGCCAACAGGGACAGGGAGACACA.

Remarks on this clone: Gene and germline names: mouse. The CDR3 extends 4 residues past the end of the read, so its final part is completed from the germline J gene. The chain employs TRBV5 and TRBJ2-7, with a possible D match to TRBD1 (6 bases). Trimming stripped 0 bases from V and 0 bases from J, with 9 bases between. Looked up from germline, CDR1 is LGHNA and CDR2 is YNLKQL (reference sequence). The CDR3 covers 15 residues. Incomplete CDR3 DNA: TGTGCCAGCAGCCAAGATGGGGACAACTCCTAT. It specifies CASSQDGDNSY. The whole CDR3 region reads CASSQDGDNSYEQYF.

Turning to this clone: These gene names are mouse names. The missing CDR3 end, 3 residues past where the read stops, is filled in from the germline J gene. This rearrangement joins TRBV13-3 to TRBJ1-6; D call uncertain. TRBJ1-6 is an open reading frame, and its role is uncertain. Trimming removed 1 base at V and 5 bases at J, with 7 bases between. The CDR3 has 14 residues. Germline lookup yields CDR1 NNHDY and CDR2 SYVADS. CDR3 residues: CASSDLLNNSPLYF. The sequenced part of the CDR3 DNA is TGTGCCAGCAGTGATCTACTGAATAATTCGCCC.

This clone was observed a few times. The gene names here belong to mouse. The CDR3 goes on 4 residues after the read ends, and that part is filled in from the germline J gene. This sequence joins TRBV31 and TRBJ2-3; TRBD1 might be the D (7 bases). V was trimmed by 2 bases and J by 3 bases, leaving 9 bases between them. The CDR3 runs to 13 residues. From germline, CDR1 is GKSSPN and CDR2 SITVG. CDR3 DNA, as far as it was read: TGTGCCTGGAGTAGGGGGCGCGCAGAA. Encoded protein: CAWSRGRAE. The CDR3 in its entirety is CAWSRGRAETLYF.

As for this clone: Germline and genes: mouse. The CDR3 region is CASSEGTGVAEQFF. The CDR3 bases that were read are TGTGCCAGCAGTGAAGGGACAGGGGTTGCT. The rearrangement uses TRBV13-1 and TRBJ2-1; the match to TRBD1 covers 10 bases. The CDR3 end lies 4 residues beyond the end of the read and is filled in from the germline J gene. Germline V gene data show CDR1 as NSHNY and CDR2 as SYGAGN. This CDR3 spans 14 amino acids. The junction had 2 bases not matched to a gene; V was cut back by 2 bases and J by 6 bases.

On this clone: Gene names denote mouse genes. The CDR3 loop is CAWSLKGGNYAEQFF. The CDR3 bases that were read are TGTGCCTGGAGTCTAAAAGGGGGTAACTATGCT. The genes are TRBV31 and TRBJ2-1; D is perhaps TRBD1 (6 bases). The read is 4 residues too short to cover the CDR3 end, so that end is filled in from the germline J gene. With 0 bases removed from V and 0 bases from J, the gap between germline ends came to 9 bases. CDR3 length: 15 amino acids. CDR1 GKSSPN and CDR2 SITVG come from the germline V gene.

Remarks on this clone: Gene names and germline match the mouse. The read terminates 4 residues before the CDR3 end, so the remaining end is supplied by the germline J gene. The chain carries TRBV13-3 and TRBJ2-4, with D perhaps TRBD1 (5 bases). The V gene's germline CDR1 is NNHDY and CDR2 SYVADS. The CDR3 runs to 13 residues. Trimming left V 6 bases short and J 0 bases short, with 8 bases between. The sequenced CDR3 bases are TGTGCCAGCATGACAGCTAGTCAAAAC. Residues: CASMTASQN. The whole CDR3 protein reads CASMTASQNTLYF. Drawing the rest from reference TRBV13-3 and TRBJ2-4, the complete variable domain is EAAVTQSPRSKVAVTGGKVTLSCHQTNNHDYMYWYRQDTGHGLRLIHYSYVADSTEKGDIPDGYKASRPSQENFSLILELASLSQTAVYFCASMTASQNTLYFGAGTRLSVL.

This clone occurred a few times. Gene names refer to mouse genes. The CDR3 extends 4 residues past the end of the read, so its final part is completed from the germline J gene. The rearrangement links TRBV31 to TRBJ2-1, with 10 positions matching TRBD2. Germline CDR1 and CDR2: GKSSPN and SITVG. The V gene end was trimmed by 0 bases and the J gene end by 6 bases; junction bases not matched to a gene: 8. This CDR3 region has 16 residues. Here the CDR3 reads CAWSLGLGGRFAEQFF. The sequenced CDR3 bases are TGTGCCTGGAGTCTGGGCCTGGGGGGGCGCTTTGCT.

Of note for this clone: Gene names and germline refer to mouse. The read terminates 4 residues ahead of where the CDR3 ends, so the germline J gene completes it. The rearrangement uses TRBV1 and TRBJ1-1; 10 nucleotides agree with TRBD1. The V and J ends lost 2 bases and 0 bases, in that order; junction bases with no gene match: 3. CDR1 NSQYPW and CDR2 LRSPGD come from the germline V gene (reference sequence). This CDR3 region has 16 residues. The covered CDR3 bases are TGCACCTGCAGTGCACCCGGGACAGGGGCAAACACA. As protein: CTCSAPGTGANT. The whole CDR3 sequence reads CTCSAPGTGANTEVFF.

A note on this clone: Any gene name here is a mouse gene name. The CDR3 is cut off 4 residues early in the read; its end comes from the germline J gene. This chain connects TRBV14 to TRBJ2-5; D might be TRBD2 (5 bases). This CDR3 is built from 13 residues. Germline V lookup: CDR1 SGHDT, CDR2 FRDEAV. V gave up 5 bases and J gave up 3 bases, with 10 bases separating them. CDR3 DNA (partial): TGTGCCAGCAGCCTCTGGGTTCAAGAC. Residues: CASSLWVQD. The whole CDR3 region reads CASSLWVQDTQYF.

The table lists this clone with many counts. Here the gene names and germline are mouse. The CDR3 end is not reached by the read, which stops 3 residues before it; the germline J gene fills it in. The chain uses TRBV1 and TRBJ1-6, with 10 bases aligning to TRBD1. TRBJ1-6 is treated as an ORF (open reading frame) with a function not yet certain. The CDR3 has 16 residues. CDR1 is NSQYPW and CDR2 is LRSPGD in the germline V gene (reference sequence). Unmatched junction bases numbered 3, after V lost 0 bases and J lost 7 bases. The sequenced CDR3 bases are TGCACCTGCAGTGCAGATCCGGGACAGGGGAATTCGCCC. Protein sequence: CTCSADPGQGNSP. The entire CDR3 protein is CTCSADPGQGNSPLYF.

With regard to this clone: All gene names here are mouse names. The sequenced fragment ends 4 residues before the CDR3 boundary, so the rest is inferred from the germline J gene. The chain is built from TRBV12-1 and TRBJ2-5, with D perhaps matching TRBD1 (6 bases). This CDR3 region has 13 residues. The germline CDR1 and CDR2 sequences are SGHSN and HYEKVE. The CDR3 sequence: CASSPGQKDTQYF. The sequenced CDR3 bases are TGTGCCAGCTCTCCAGGACAGAAAGAC.

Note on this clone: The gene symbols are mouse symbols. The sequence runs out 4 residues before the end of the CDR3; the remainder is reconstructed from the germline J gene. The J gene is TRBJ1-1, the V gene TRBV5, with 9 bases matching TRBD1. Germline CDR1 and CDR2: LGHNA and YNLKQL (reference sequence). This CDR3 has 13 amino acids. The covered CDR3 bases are TGTGCCAGCAGCCCAACAGGGGGCGCA. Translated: CASSPTGGA. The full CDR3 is CASSPTGGAEVFF.

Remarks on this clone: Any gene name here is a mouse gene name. The sequenced part of the CDR3 DNA is TGTGCCAGCAGTGGACAGGGGGCGGAAACCTCC. Amino acid sequence: CASSGQGAETS. The CDR3 reads in full as CASSGQGAETSDYTF. V and J are TRBV13-1 and TRBJ1-2; 10 bases match TRBD1. The CDR3 is cut off 4 residues early in the read; its end comes from the germline J gene. V lost 3 bases to trimming and J lost 4 bases; unmatched junction nucleotides: 6. Germline values: CDR1 NSHNY, CDR2 SYGAGN. The CDR3 totals 15 residues.

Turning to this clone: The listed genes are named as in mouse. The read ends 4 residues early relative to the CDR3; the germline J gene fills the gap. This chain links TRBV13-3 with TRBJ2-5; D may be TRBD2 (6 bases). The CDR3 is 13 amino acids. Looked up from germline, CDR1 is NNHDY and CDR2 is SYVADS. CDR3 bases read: TGTGCCAGCAGCCCTGACTGGAAAGAC. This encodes CASSPDWKD. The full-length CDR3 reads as CASSPDWKDTQYF.

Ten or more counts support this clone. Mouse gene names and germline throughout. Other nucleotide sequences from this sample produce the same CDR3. CDR3 loop: CASSPGQSYEQYF. CDR3 DNA (partial): TGTGCCAGCAGCCCCGGACAATCCTAT. The chain has TRBV13-1 and TRBJ2-7, with D perhaps matching TRBD1 (5 bases). Coverage ceases 4 residues before the CDR3 finishes, and the germline J gene fills in the end. Between the trimmed V and J ends, which lost 5 bases and 1 base, there was a span of 10 bases. Per the germline V gene, CDR1 is NSHNY and CDR2 is SYGAGN. The CDR3 totals 13 residues.

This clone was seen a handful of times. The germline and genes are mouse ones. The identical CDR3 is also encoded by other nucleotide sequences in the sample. CDR3: CTCSAAGSNTGQLYF. The covered CDR3 bases are TGCACCTGCAGTGCGGCTGGCTCAAACACCGGG. The chain has TRBV1 and TRBJ2-2; D is undetermined. The CDR3 end is not reached by the read, which stops 4 residues before it; the germline J gene fills it in. Germline lookup yields CDR1 NSQYPW and CDR2 LRSPGD (reference sequence). Trimming removed 3 bases from V and 0 bases from J, with 8 bases in between. CDR3 length: 15 residues. The full variable domain, its missing parts supplied by reference TRBV1 and TRBJ2-2, is VTLLEQNPRWRLVPRGQAVNLRCILKNSQYPWMSWYQQDLQKQLQWLFTLRSPGDKEVKSLPGADYLATRVTDTELRLQVANMSQGRTLYCTCSAAGSNTGQLYFGEGSKLTVL.

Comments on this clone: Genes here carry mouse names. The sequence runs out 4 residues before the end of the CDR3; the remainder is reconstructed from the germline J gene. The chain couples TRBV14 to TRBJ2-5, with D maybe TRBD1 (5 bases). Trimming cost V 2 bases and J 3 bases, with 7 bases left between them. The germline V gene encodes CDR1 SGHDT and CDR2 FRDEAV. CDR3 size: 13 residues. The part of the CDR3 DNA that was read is TGTGCCAGCAGTTTTCCAGGGCAAGAC. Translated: CASSFPGQD. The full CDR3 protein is CASSFPGQDTQYF. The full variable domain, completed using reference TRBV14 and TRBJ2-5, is EAGVTQSPRYAVLQEGQAVSFWCDPISGHDTLYWYQQPRDQGPQLLVYFRDEAVIDNSQLPSDRFSAVRPKGTNSTLKIQSAKQGDTATYLCASSFPGQDTQYFGPGTRLLVL.

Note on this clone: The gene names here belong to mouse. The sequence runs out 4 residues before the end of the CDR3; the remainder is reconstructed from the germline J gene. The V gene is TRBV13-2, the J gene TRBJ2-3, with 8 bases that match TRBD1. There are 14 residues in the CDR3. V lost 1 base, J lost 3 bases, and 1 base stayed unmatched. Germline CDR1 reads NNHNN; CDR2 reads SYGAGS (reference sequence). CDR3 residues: CASGDRDRAETLYF. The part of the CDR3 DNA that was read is TGTGCCAGCGGTGATAGGGACAGGGCAGAA.